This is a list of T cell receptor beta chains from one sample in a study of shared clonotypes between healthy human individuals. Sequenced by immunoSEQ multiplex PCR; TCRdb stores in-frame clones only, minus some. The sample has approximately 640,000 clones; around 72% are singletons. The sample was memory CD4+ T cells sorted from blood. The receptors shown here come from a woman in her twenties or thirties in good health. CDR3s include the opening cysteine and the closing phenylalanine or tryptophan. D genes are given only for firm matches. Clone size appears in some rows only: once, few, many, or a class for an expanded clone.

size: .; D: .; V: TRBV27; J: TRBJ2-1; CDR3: CASSLSALSYEQFF; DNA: TGTGCCAGCAGTTTATCCGCATTATCATATGAGCAGTTCTTC
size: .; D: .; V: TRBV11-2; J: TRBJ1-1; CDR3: CASSVKTSLNTEAFF; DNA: TGTGCCAGCAGCGTTAAGACCAGTTTGAACACTGAAGCTTTCTTT
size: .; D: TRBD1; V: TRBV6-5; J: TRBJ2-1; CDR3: CASSYNGQGSGEQFF; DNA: TGTGCCAGCAGTTACAACGGACAGGGGTCCGGTGAGCAGTTCTTC
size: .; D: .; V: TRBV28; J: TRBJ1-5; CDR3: CASSYGHSGPQHF; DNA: TGTGCCAGCAGTTACGGGCACTCCGGACCCCAGCATTTT
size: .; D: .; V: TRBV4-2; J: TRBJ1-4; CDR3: CASSQQGKFGEKLFF; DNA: TGTGCCAGCAGCCAACAGGGGAAGTTCGGTGAAAAACTGTTTTTT
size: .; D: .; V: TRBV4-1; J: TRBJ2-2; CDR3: CASSQGKLPDTGELFF; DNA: TGCGCCAGCAGCCAAGGAAAACTTCCAGACACCGGGGAGCTGTTTTTT
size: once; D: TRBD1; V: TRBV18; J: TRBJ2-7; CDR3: CASSPTGTGVGEQYF; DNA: TGTGCCAGCTCACCGACAGGGACAGGGGTGGGCGAGCAGTACTTC
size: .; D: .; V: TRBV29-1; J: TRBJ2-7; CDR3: CSVGGRGPYEQYF; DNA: TGCAGCGTTGGAGGTCGGGGGCCTTACGAGCAGTACTTC
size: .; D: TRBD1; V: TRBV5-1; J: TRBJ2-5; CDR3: CASSLKETGAGETQYF; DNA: TGCGCCAGCAGCTTGAAGGAGACAGGGGCGGGGGAGACCCAGTACTTC
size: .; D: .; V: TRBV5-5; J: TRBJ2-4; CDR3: CASSARLEERYIQYF; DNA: TGTGCCAGCAGCGCCAGACTAGAGGAGAGGTACATTCAGTACTTC
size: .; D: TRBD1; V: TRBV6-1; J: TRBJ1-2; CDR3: CASRATGASSGYTF; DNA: TGTGCCAGCAGAGCGACAGGGGCGTCTTCGGGCTACACCTTC
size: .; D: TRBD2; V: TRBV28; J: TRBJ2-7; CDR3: CASAPRPGLAGGPPGEQYF; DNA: TGTGCCAGCGCACCACGCCCTGGACTAGCGGGAGGGCCACCGGGGGAGCAGTACTTC
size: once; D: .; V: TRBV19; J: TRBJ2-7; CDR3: CASSFGGRGSYEQYF; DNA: TGTGCCAGTAGTTTCGGGGGCCGGGGGTCCTACGAGCAGTACTTC
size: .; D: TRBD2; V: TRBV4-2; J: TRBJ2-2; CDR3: CASSQTQREARGGELFF; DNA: TGTGCCAGCAGCCAAACTCAGCGGGAGGCCCGAGGAGGGGAGCTGTTTTTT
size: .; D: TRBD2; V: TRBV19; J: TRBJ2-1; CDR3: CASSVGLAGVGEQFF; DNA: TGTGCCAGTAGTGTCGGACTAGCGGGAGTAGGTGAGCAGTTCTTC
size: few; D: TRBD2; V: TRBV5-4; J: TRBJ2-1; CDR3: CASSLGGLRAGGGDEQFF; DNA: TGTGCCAGCAGCTTGGGGGGATTAAGGGCGGGAGGAGGGGATGAGCAGTTCTTC
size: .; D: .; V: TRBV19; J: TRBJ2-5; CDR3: CASMGPQETQYF; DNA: TGTGCCAGCATGGGACCACAAGAGACCCAGTACTTC
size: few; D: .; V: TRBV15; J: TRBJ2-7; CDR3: CATSRDLVTPYEQYF; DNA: TGTGCCACCAGCAGAGATCTGGTAACACCCTACGAGCAGTACTTC
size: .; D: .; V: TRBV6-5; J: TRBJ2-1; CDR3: CASSYSGTPYNEQFF; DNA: TGTGCCAGCAGTTACTCCGGGACACCTTACAATGAGCAGTTCTTC
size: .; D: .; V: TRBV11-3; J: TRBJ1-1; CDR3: CASSQGINTEAFF; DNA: TGTGCCAGCAGCCAGGGCATTAACACTGAAGCTTTCTTT
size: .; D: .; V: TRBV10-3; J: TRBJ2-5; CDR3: CAISEVTSGETQYF; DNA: TGTGCCATCAGTGAGGTAACTAGTGGAGAGACCCAGTACTTC
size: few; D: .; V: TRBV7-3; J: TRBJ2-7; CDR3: CASAGGDYEQYF; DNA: TGTGCCAGTGCGGGTGGGGACTACGAGCAGTACTTC
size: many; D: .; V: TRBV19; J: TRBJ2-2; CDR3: CASSITGLNTGELFF; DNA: TGTGCCAGTAGTATAACGGGACTTAACACCGGGGAGCTGTTTTTT
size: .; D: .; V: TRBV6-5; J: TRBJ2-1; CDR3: CASSYMGLTFEQFF; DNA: TGTGCCAGCAGTTACATGGGTCTCACCTTTGAGCAGTTCTTC
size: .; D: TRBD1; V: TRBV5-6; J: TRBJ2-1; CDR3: CASSLARTGLYNEQFF; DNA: TGTGCCAGCAGCTTGGCCAGGACAGGGCTCTACAATGAGCAGTTCTTC
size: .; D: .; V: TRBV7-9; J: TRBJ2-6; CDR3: CASRKAAGSSGANVLTF; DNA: TGTGCCAGCAGGAAAGCGGCCGGGAGCTCTGGGGCCAACGTCCTGACTTTC
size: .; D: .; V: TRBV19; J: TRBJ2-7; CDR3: CASSPTPGYEQYF; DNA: TGTGCCAGTAGTCCCACTCCAGGCTACGAGCAGTACTTC
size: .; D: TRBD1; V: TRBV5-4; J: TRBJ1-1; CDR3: CASRQGANTEAFF; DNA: TGTGCCAGCCGACAGGGGGCGAACACTGAAGCTTTCTTT
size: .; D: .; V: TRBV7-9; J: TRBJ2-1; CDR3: CASSLAVNEQFF; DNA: TGTGCCAGCAGCTTAGCAGTCAATGAGCAGTTCTTC
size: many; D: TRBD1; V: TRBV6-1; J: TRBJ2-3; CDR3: CASSEARGQGLDTQYF; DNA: TGTGCCAGCAGTGAAGCGCGGGGACAGGGTCTTGATACGCAGTATTTT
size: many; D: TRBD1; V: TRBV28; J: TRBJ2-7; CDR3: CASTLKTGRNEQYF; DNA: TGTGCCAGCACCCTAAAGACAGGGCGGAACGAGCAGTACTTC
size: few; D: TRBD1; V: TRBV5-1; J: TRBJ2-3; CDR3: CASSWARTGGTDTQYF; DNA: TGCGCCAGCAGCTGGGCCCGGACAGGGGGCACAGATACGCAGTATTTT
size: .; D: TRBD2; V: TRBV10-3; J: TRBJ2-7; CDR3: CAISEVLAGGPYEQYF; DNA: TGTGCCATCAGTGAGGTACTAGCGGGAGGGCCCTACGAGCAGTACTTC
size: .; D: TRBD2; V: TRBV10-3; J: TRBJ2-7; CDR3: CAISNRTSGMGEQYF; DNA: TGTGCCATCAGTAACCGGACTAGCGGGATGGGCGAGCAGTACTTC
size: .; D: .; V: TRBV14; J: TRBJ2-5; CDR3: CASSQDGHKETQYF; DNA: TGTGCCAGCAGCCAAGACGGACATAAAGAGACCCAGTACTTC
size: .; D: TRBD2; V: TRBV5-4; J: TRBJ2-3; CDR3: CASSQSAGGSDTQYF; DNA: TGTGCCAGCAGCCAATCAGCGGGAGGTTCAGATACGCAGTATTTT
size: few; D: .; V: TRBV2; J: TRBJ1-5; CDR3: CASSESYGTAWPQHF; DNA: TGTGCCAGCAGTGAGTCCTACGGGACCGCATGGCCCCAGCATTTT
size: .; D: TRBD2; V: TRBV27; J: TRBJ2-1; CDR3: CASSLTGLAVYYNEQFF; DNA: TGTGCCAGCAGTTTAACCGGACTAGCGGTCTACTACAATGAGCAGTTCTTC
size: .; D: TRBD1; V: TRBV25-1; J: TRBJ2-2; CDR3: CASSVTGGTGELFF; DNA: TGTGCCAGCAGTGTGACAGGGGGAACCGGGGAGCTGTTTTTT
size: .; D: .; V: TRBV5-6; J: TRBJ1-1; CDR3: CASSFSRDSQAFF; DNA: TGTGCCAGCAGCTTTTCCAGGGATTCCCAAGCTTTCTTT
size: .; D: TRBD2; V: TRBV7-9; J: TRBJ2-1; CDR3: CASSPQTSGRINEQFF; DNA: TGTGCCAGCAGCCCACAGACTAGCGGGAGAATCAATGAGCAGTTCTTC
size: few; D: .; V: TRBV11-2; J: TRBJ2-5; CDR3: CASSLREYQETQYF; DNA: TGTGCCAGCAGCTTAAGGGAGTACCAAGAGACCCAGTACTTC
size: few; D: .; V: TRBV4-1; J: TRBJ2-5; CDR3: CASSQDGQGEETQYF; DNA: TGCGCCAGCAGCCAAGATGGCCAGGGTGAAGAGACCCAGTACTTC
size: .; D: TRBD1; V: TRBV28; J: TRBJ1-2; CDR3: CASSDGTALIDGYTF; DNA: TGTGCCAGCAGTGACGGGACAGCCCTTATCGATGGCTACACCTTC
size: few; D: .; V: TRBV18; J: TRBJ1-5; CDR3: CASSPGVAQPQHF; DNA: TGTGCCAGCTCACCAGGGGTGGCTCAGCCCCAGCATTTT